Following are 26 T cell receptor beta chains from one sample sequenced in a study of shared clonotypes between healthy human individuals (dated by TCRdb to the early 2020s). Libraries were constructed by the immunoSEQ multiplex PCR assay. TCRdb retrieved this table from immuneACCESS and kept in-frame rearrangements only. Not all clones are present; in checked studies, unresolved V genes account for under half, and no reason is known for the remainder. The sample table shows about 2.3 million clones, and 90% to 95% are seen once. The ten biggest clones cover about 0.37% of the sample. Specimen: naive CD4+ T cells from PBMCs. Per the publication, the cell subset or site label means: CD45RA+ positively selected. The receptors come from a young man in good health. Some clones in this sample may be carry-over from other donors' samples.

The chain links TRBV5-1 to TRBJ2-1, with 10 bases that match TRBD2. Germline V gene data show CDR1 as SGHRS and CDR2 as YFSETQ. Trimming cost V 0 bases and J 8 bases; bases outside gene matches: 8. The length of the CDR3 is 16 residues. The CDR3 here is CASSLEASGRRDEQFF. The CDR3 DNA reads as TGCGCCAGCAGCTTGGAAGCTAGCGGGAGACGGGATGAGCAGTTCTTC. Supplemented by reference TRBV5-1 and TRBJ2-1, the full variable domain reads KAGVTQTPRYLIKTRGQQVTLSCSPISGHRSVSWYQQTPGQGLQFLFEYFSETQRNKGNFPGRFSGRQFSNSRSEMNVSTLELGDSALYLCASSLEASGRRDEQFFGPGTRLTVL.

Worth noting for this clone: The same CDR3 arises from other DNA sequences in this sample as well. V gene TRBV5-1 combines with J gene TRBJ2-7; unclear D gene. Germline V gives CDR1 SGHRS, CDR2 YFSETQ. The CDR3 has 13 residues. The V end lost 3 bases, the J end lost 3 bases, and 10 bases lay between the germline ends. The CDR3 bases are TGCGCCAGCAGCTCCCGGACGGGCTACGAGCAGTACTTC. Its protein product is CASSSRTGYEQYF.

The V gene is TRBV7-2, the J gene TRBJ2-1, with D tentatively TRBD1 or TRBD2 (5 bases each). The CDR3 consists of 15 residues. Germline-derived CDR1 and CDR2 are SGHTA and FQGNSA. V lost 4 bases and J lost 9, with 19 bases in between. In DNA form, the CDR3 reads TGTGCCAGCAGCTCAAGAATATTTGGGACGAGTGAGCAGTTCTTC. It specifies CASSSRIFGTSEQFF.

This chain connects TRBV5-6 to TRBJ2-3; 7 bases line up with TRBD1. V was pared by 2 bases and J by 6 bases, with 6 bases of the junction left unmatched. The CDR3 is 14 amino acids. Germline V gene lookup returns CDR1 SGHDT and CDR2 YYEEEE. The CDR3 loop is CASSLLQGWDTQYF. For the CDR3, the DNA is TGTGCCAGCAGCTTACTACAGGGGTGGGATACGCAGTATTTT.

This clone was detected only once. The same CDR3 can be traced to other DNA sequences in this sample. The rearrangement joins TRBV5-4 to TRBJ1-1; D remains unclear. V gave up 0 bases and J gave up 0 bases, with 6 bases separating them. Germline values: CDR1 SGHNT, CDR2 YYREEE (reference sequence). The CDR3 is 14 amino acids. The DNA for the CDR3 is TGTGCCAGCAGCTTGGGTAGCATGAACACTGAAGCTTTCTTT. Protein sequence: CASSLGSMNTEAFF.

J is TRBJ1-1 and V is TRBV7-2; 8 positions agree with TRBD1. The CDR3 sequence is 16 residues long. CDR1 SGHTA and CDR2 FQGNSA come from the germline V gene. V shed 5 bases, J shed 0 bases, and the junction held 8 bases outside the gene matches. CDR3 loop: CASSPRQGSVNTEAFF. As DNA, the CDR3 is TGTGCCAGCAGCCCGAGACAGGGGTCGGTGAACACTGAAGCTTTCTTT.

The chain links TRBV7-7 to TRBJ2-5, with no clear D. CDR3 length equals 15 residues. Trimming took off 5 bases at V and 6 bases at J, with 19 bases between the two ends. CDR1 is SSHAT, CDR2 FNYEAQ, per germline (reference sequence). As DNA, the CDR3 is TGTGCCAGCAGCCTGCTACAAGGCTGGGAACAGACCCAGTACTTC. It specifies CASSLLQGWEQTQYF.

The chain joins TRBV2 to TRBJ2-5; TRBD1 matches at 9 bases. The length of the CDR3 is 13 residues. J was trimmed by 8 bases and V by 6 bases; bases with no gene match: 7. The germline V gene has CDR1 SNHLY and CDR2 FYNNEI. The CDR3 bases are TGTGCCAGCAGGGGGGACAGGGCTGTTACCCAGTACTTC. Its translation: CASRGDRAVTQYF. The full variable domain, its missing parts supplied by reference TRBV2 and TRBJ2-5, is EPEVTQTPSHQVTQMGQEVILRCVPISNHLYFYWYRQILGQKVEFLVSFYNNEISEKSEIFDDQFSVERPDGSNFTLKIRSTKLEDSAMYFCASRGDRAVTQYFGPGTRLLVL.

This clone was picked up one time. The gene calls are TRBV6-5 and TRBJ2-3; 8 bases line up with TRBD2. This CDR3 is built from 14 residues. Germline V gives CDR1 MNHEY, CDR2 SVGAGI. J lost 5 bases, V lost 0 bases, and 1 base had no gene match. The CDR3 nucleotides read TGTGCCAGCAGTTACTCGGCGGGGGGAGATACGCAGTATTTT. Translation: CASSYSAGGDTQYF.

The sample holds one count of this clone. This chain links TRBV5-6 with TRBJ2-3; D may be TRBD1 (6 bases). The CDR3 runs 16 residues. With 5 bases removed from V and 5 bases from J, the gap between germline ends came to 21 bases. Germline V gene sequence: CDR1 SGHDT, CDR2 YYEEEE. CDR3 sequence (DNA): TGTGCCAGCAGGCCTGGGGGAGTAGCCAGGGGAGATACGCAGTATTTT. Protein: CASRPGGVARGDTQYF.

The chain couples TRBV27 to TRBJ1-2, with 10 bases that match TRBD1. V shed 5 bases, J shed 2 bases, and the junction held 11 bases outside the gene matches. CDR1 MNHEY and CDR2 SMNVEV come from the germline V gene (reference sequence). This CDR3 has 17 amino acids. The CDR3 loop is CASSPTTGGNRNYGYTF. The DNA of the CDR3 is TGTGCCAGCAGTCCTACGACAGGGGGCAATCGAAACTATGGCTACACCTTC.

The chain couples TRBV19 to TRBJ2-1; no definite D call. Germline V lookup: CDR1 LNHDA, CDR2 SQIVND (reference sequence). The CDR3 extends over 10 amino acids. Trimming stripped 3 bases from V and 6 bases from J, with 0 bases between. The CDR3 sequence is CASSINEQFF. The CDR3 coding sequence is TGTGCCAGTAGTATCAATGAGCAGTTCTTC.

In the case of this clone: In the same sample, other DNA sequences code for this CDR3. This chain links TRBV7-3 with TRBJ2-7, with 8 bases aligning to TRBD1. The CDR3 consists of 13 residues. The germline CDR1 and CDR2 sequences are SGHTA and FQGTGA. V shed 5 bases, J shed 1 base, and the junction held 1 base outside the gene matches. The CDR3 reads CASSRDRSYEQYF. The CDR3 region has the DNA TGTGCCAGCAGCCGGGACAGGTCCTACGAGCAGTACTTC.

This rearrangement joins TRBV27 to TRBJ1-3; D call uncertain. The ends were cut back, 2 bases at V and 6 bases at J, with 11 bases in the middle. The germline CDR1 and CDR2 sequences are MNHEY and SMNVEV (reference sequence). The CDR3 length is 14 residues. CDR3 residues: CASSLGGRENTIYF. CDR3 sequence (DNA): TGTGCCAGCAGTTTAGGAGGGCGTGAAAACACCATATATTTT.

The CDR3 loop reads CASSKARCRDGYTF. CDR3 DNA sequence: TGTGCCAGCAGCAAAGCGCGTTGTAGGGATGGCTACACCTTC. The chain is built from TRBV21-1 and TRBJ1-2. TRBV21-1 is flagged as a pseudogene. This CDR3 spans 14 amino acids.

This chain uses TRBV27 with TRBJ2-7; D may correspond to TRBD1 or TRBD2 (6 bases each). This CDR3 is built from 13 residues. Trimming removed 4 bases at V and 2 bases at J, with 9 bases between. CDR1 is MNHEY, CDR2 SMNVEV, per germline (reference sequence). The CDR3 loop reads CASSWRGAYEQYF. The CDR3 DNA reads TGTGCCAGCAGTTGGAGGGGGGCCTACGAGCAGTACTTC.

V is TRBV4-1 and J is TRBJ2-1, with TRBD2 matching 12 bases. The CDR3 is made up of 17 amino acids. The J segment lost 10 bases and the V segment lost 1 base, leaving 11 bases of the junction unmatched. Germline assignment: CDR1 MGHRA and CDR2 YSYEKL. CDR3 DNA sequence: TGCGCCAGCAGCCAAGCCCGACTAGCGGGAGATCCGGGCGAGCAGTTCTTC. Translation gives CASSQARLAGDPGEQFF.

Details on this clone: Other nucleotide sequences from this sample produce the same CDR3. J is TRBJ1-5 and V is TRBV6-5; tentatively, D is TRBD1 (5 bases). With 4 bases removed from V and 5 bases from J, the gap between germline ends came to 12 bases. This CDR3 spans 14 amino acids. From germline, CDR1 is MNHEY and CDR2 SVGAGI. DNA for the CDR3: TGTGCCAGCAGTTTGGGGCAGGGCTATCAGCCCCAGCATTTT. Its protein product is CASSLGQGYQPQHF.

This chain uses TRBV18 with TRBJ1-1; D is perhaps TRBD1 (6 bases). CDR1 and CDR2 from the germline V gene are KGHSH and LQKENI. Trimming removed 5 bases at V and 1 base at J, with 14 bases between. The CDR3 sequence is 15 residues long. The CDR3 sequence is CASSSGLTGNTEAFF. The CDR3 nucleotides are TGTGCCAGCTCATCAGGATTGACAGGGAACACTGAAGCTTTCTTT.

The gene calls are TRBV12-5 and TRBJ2-1; perhaps TRBD1 as D (6 bases). V was cut by 5 bases and J by 7 bases, with 12 bases left in between. Germline V gene data show CDR1 as LGHNT and CDR2 as FRNRAP. The CDR3 has 13 residues. The CDR3 DNA follows: TGTGCTAGTGGTACAGGGACGGAAAATGAGCAGTTCTTC. Translation gives CASGTGTENEQFF.

The V call is TRBV20-1, the J call TRBJ2-7; TRBD2 agrees at 8 bases. The germline gives CDR1 DFQATT, CDR2 SNEGSKA (reference sequence). J gave up 2 bases and V 8 bases, and 2 bases lay outside the gene matches. This CDR3 is 11 amino acids long. The CDR3 bases are TGCAGTCGGCGGGGGGCCTACGAGCAGTACTTC. The encoded protein is CSRRGAYEQYF.

To note about this clone: In the same sample, other DNA sequences code for this CDR3. V usage is TRBV15 and J usage is TRBJ2-3; D possibly uses TRBD1 or TRBD2 (5 bases each). V shed 3 bases and J shed 3 bases, with 16 bases lying between them. Germline CDR1 and CDR2: LNHNV and YYDKDF (reference sequence). CDR3 length: 16 amino acids. In DNA, the CDR3 is TGTGCCACCAGCAGGACCGGGGCCCGTTCTACAGATACGCAGTATTTT. Its translation: CATSRTGARSTDTQYF.

The J gene is TRBJ1-2, the V gene TRBV6-5; D possibly corresponds to TRBD1 (6 bases). CDR1 is MNHEY and CDR2 is SVGAGI in the germline V gene. Trimming shortened V by 6 bases and J by 4 bases, and 15 bases separated the two germline ends. The CDR3 runs to 14 residues. CDR3 bases: TGTGCCAGCAGCCCTGACAGGAATGGCTATGGCTACACCTTC. It is translated as CASSPDRNGYGYTF.

J is TRBJ1-2 and V is TRBV29-1; D possibly corresponds to TRBD1 (5 bases). CDR1 SQVTM and CDR2 ANQGSEA come from the germline V gene. V lost 7 bases and J lost 2, with 17 bases in between. The length of the CDR3 is 14 residues. The CDR3 coding sequence is TGCAGCGCCGCGGACACGCACGCCAACTATGGCTACACCTTC. Its translation: CSAADTHANYGYTF.

V gene TRBV7-2 combines with J gene TRBJ1-6; no reliable D call. The V end was cut by 4 bases, the J end by 4 bases, with 2 bases between. Germline V gives CDR1 SGHTA, CDR2 FQGNSA. The CDR3 has 12 residues. CDR3 nucleotides: TGTGCCAGCAGCTCTTATAATTCACCCCTCCACTTT. Its protein is CASSSYNSPLHF.

The V gene is TRBV19, the J gene TRBJ2-1, with 9 bases fitting TRBD1. The trim removed 0 bases at V and 0 bases at J, leaving 6 bases unmatched. The CDR3 is 18 residues long. The germline V gene encodes CDR1 LNHDA and CDR2 SQIVND (reference sequence). CDR3 in amino acids: CASSIDRGTGSSYNEQFF. DNA of the CDR3: TGTGCCAGTAGTATAGATAGGGGGACAGGGAGCTCCTACAATGAGCAGTTCTTC.